These T cell receptor beta chains were read from a single sample in a study of shared clonotypes between healthy human individuals. Libraries were prepared by immunoSEQ multiplex PCR; TCRdb keeps only in-frame clonotypes and omits some of them. In the table there are some 2,100,000 clones, approximately 94% of which are singletons. The source material was naive CD4+ T cells sorted from blood. Receptors were obtained from a man aged 18 to 35 in good health. Each CDR3 is given with its conserved first and last residue. The D gene is left open where the match is weak. Not every row has a clone size; where given, it reads once, few, many or a size class.

cdr3_nt cdr3_aa d_call j_call clone_size v_call
TGTGCCAGCAGCTTAGTCTGGACTAGCGGGGGGCCCCCCTACAATGAGCAGTTCTTC CASSLVWTSGGPPYNEQFF TRBD2 TRBJ2-1 - TRBV11-2
TGCGCCAGCAGCCAAGACAGAACCTACCAAGAGACCCAGTACTTC CASSQDRTYQETQYF - TRBJ2-5 - TRBV4-1
TGCGCCAGCAGGCCACAGGGTCCCACTGAAGCTTTCTTT CASRPQGPTEAFF - TRBJ1-1 - TRBV5-1
TGTGCCAGCAGTGCGATAGGGGGCTACGAGCAGTACTTC CASSAIGGYEQYF - TRBJ2-7 - TRBV6-1
TGCGCCAGCAGCTTGGGTCAGGGCAATGGCTACACCTTC CASSLGQGNGYTF - TRBJ1-2 once TRBV5-1
TGTGCCTGGAGTGTAGGGCTCGGGACCGGGGAGCTGTTTTTT CAWSVGLGTGELFF - TRBJ2-2 - TRBV30
TGTGCCATCAGTGAGTCGTACGGGAATGAGCAGTTCTTC CAISESYGNEQFF - TRBJ2-1 - TRBV10-3
TGTGCCAGCAGTTTGGCCTTCTATCGGGGCTACACCTTC CASSLAFYRGYTF - TRBJ1-2 - TRBV28
TGTGCCAGCAGTGTGACCGGATCCTACGAGCAGTACTTC CASSVTGSYEQYF - TRBJ2-7 - TRBV2
TGCGCCAGCAGGCTCGGGGGGACCCAGGTCCCCGGGGAGCTGTTTTTT CASRLGGTQVPGELFF TRBD2 TRBJ2-2 - TRBV4-1
TGTGCCAGCAGCTTAGTAGAGGGTTCGGGGGAGCAGTTCTTC CASSLVEGSGEQFF - TRBJ2-1 - TRBV7-2
TGTGCCAGCAGTTCACTAGCGGGATTCACCGGGGAGCTGTTTTTT CASSSLAGFTGELFF TRBD2 TRBJ2-2 - TRBV5-4
TGTGCCAGCTCACCTGGGGGAGGGGACGCTGAAGCTTTCTTT CASSPGGGDAEAFF - TRBJ1-1 - TRBV18
TGCGCCAGCAGCCAAGACGGACTGGGGGGGAGAGAGACCCAGTACTTC CASSQDGLGGRETQYF TRBD2 TRBJ2-5 - TRBV4-1
TGTGCCAGCAGCTTAGGGGTAGCGGGGACCTACGAGCAGTACTTC CASSLGVAGTYEQYF TRBD2 TRBJ2-7 - TRBV7-2
TGTGCCAGCAGTGGATCCTCCCGCCCGGATACGCAGTATTTT CASSGSSRPDTQYF - TRBJ2-3 - TRBV6-6
TGCGCCAGCAGCTTGGATCCCAGGGGGATTTACCAAGAGACCCAGTACTTC CASSLDPRGIYQETQYF TRBD1 TRBJ2-5 - TRBV5-1
TGTGCCAGCAGCGTAGGGTCCTTCGGCGGGAGGTTAGAGACCCAGTACTTC CASSVGSFGGRLETQYF TRBD2 TRBJ2-5 - TRBV9
TGTGCCAGCAGTTTCCCCGACAGGGTATCTTCACCCCTCCACTTT CASSFPDRVSSPLHF TRBD1 TRBJ1-6 - TRBV6-9
TGCAGCGTGAAATCCGGGACAGGGGCGACCGGGGAGCTGTTTTTT CSVKSGTGATGELFF TRBD1 TRBJ2-2 - TRBV29-1
TGTGCCAGCAGTTACGTTGGGGGCTCCTACGAGCAGTACTTC CASSYVGGSYEQYF - TRBJ2-7 - TRBV6-6
TGTGCCAGCAGTGGAGCGAACACTGAAGCTTTCTTT CASSGANTEAFF - TRBJ1-1 - TRBV6-1
TGTGCCAGTAGTGCTAGCGGTCCCTCGACCGGGGAGCTGTTTTTT CASSASGPSTGELFF TRBD2 TRBJ2-2 once TRBV19
TGTGCCAGCTTCGGGACAGGGTATCCGCAGTATTTT CASFGTGYPQYF TRBD1 TRBJ2-3 - TRBV18
TGTGCCAGCAGCCGTACCGCGAACACCGGGGAGCTGTTTTTT CASSRTANTGELFF - TRBJ2-2 - TRBV6-4
TGTGCCAGCAGTCTTATGGGACAGGACTACAATGAGCAGTTCTTC CASSLMGQDYNEQFF TRBD1 TRBJ2-1 - TRBV2
TGTGCCAGCAGTTTGGCTAGCGGGGACGAGCAGTACTTC CASSLASGDEQYF TRBD2 TRBJ2-7 - TRBV6-6
TGTGCCAGCAAATCCGGGACACCCGGGGAGCTGTTTTTT CASKSGTPGELFF - TRBJ2-2 - TRBV28
TGTGCCACGGGTGGCTACACCTTC CATGGYTF - TRBJ1-2 - TRBV30
TGTGCCAGCAGCCCCGGGTCACCCAGCTCCTACGAGCAGTACTTC CASSPGSPSSYEQYF - TRBJ2-7 - TRBV6-4
TGTGCCAGCAGCACGAGTGACACAGATACGCAGTATTTT CASSTSDTDTQYF - TRBJ2-3 - TRBV9
TGTGCCAGCAGCTTGGGACTAGCGGAGACCCAGTACTTC CASSLGLAETQYF TRBD2 TRBJ2-5 - TRBV11-3
TGTGCCAGCGGAGGACAGGCGCTGGGGGAAAAACTGTTTTTT CASGGQALGEKLFF TRBD1 TRBJ1-4 - TRBV27
TGTGCCAGCGGCGGGGATTACAATGAGCAGTTCTTC CASGGDYNEQFF - TRBJ2-1 - TRBV7-3
TGTGCCAGCTCTCTTTCGGTAGCGGGAGGAAATGAGCAGTTCTTC CASSLSVAGGNEQFF TRBD2 TRBJ2-1 - TRBV18
TGTGCCAGCAGCACGCTCAGGGGACGAGCTGGAAACACCATATATTTT CASSTLRGRAGNTIYF - TRBJ1-3 - TRBV11-2
TGTGCCAGCACGGACAGTGTCGCCTACGAGCAGTACTTC CASTDSVAYEQYF - TRBJ2-7 - TRBV25-1
TGTGCCAGCAGCTTTCCCCAGGATTGGGGGAACTATGGCTACACCTTC CASSFPQDWGNYGYTF - TRBJ1-2 - TRBV5-5
TGTGCCAGCGCTGAATGGGCGAACTCCTACGAGCAGTACTTC CASAEWANSYEQYF - TRBJ2-7 - TRBV2
TGCGCCAGCAGTGGACAGGGAGGGACTGAAGCTTTCTTT CASSGQGGTEAFF TRBD1 TRBJ1-1 few TRBV10-1
TGTGCCAGCAGCCAACTCGAGAGGAGCTCCTACGAGCAGTACTTC CASSQLERSSYEQYF - TRBJ2-7 once TRBV7-2
TGTGCCAGCAGTCGGGGGGCCAGAGCGGACGAGCAGTACTTC CASSRGARADEQYF - TRBJ2-7 - TRBV6-5
TGCGCCAGCAGCGGGGTAGCGGGGGAGACCCAGTACTTC CASSGVAGETQYF TRBD2 TRBJ2-5 - TRBV10-1
TGTGCCAGCAGTCCTGACAGGGATCACTACGAGCAGTACTTC CASSPDRDHYEQYF TRBD1 TRBJ2-7 once TRBV6-5
TGTGCCAGAAGCTTGAGGCAGCCCCAGCATTTT CARSLRQPQHF - TRBJ1-5 - TRBV7-5
TGTGCCATCAGCAACGCGGGACGCCAACTTACCTACGAGCAGTACTTC CAISNAGRQLTYEQYF - TRBJ2-7 once TRBV10-3
TGTGCCAGCAGTTTCCAGGGGGTAGCGGCTGGGGCCTACGAGCAGTACTTC CASSFQGVAAGAYEQYF - TRBJ2-7 - TRBV27
TGTGCCAGCAGCGGGCAGGGGTATAATTCACCCCTCCACTTT CASSGQGYNSPLHF - TRBJ1-6 - TRBV5-6
TGTGCCAGCAGTGGGGGGTTAGGTGAGACCCAGTACTTC CASSGGLGETQYF - TRBJ2-5 - TRBV2
TGTGCCAGCAGCACCCCCGGGGAGGCCTATGGCTACACCTTC CASSTPGEAYGYTF - TRBJ1-2 - TRBV5-4
TGCGCCAGCAGAATGAGGCCAGATACGCAGTATTTT CASRMRPDTQYF - TRBJ2-3 - TRBV5-1
TGTGCCAGCAGCCCGGACAGGGCGCTCCAGCAGTACTTC CASSPDRALQQYF TRBD1 TRBJ2-7 - TRBV5-4
TGTGCCACCCGGACGGACAGGGCGAACACCGGGGAGCTGTTTTTT CATRTDRANTGELFF TRBD1 TRBJ2-2 - TRBV10-3
TGTGCCAGCAACTCGGGAATTAGCTCCTACGAGCAGTACTTC CASNSGISSYEQYF - TRBJ2-7 - TRBV6-5
TGCGCCAGCAGCCAAGACAGGACAGGGCTCACCTACGAGCAGTACTTC CASSQDRTGLTYEQYF TRBD1 TRBJ2-7 - TRBV4-3
TGTGCCTGGAGTGTCGGAGTCAATCAGCCCCAGCATTTT CAWSVGVNQPQHF - TRBJ1-5 - TRBV30